The next 25 T cell receptor beta chains were all read from a single sample in a study of shared clonotypes between healthy human individuals. Sequencing was performed with immunoSEQ multiplex PCR; in TCRdb, only in-frame clones are kept and a portion is missing. The sample consists of about 2.1 million clones, roughly 91% of them appearing once. Positive CCR7 selection of CD45RO-negative cells yielded the naive CD8 cells, and terminally differentiated effector memory CD45RA+ cells were excluded. What was sequenced was naive CD8+ T cells from PBMCs. Receptor source: a man younger than 35 in good health. Some clones in this sample may be carry-over from other donors' samples.

The V and J genes are TRBV4-3 and TRBJ2-2, with D unclear. Trimming took off 3 bases at V and 2 bases at J, with 16 bases between the two ends. The V gene's germline CDR1 is LGHNA and CDR2 YSLEER. CDR3 length equals 17 residues. Here the CDR3 reads CASSQAPWVENTGELFF. The CDR3 DNA is TGCGCCAGCAGCCAGGCCCCATGGGTCGAAAACACCGGGGAGCTGTTTTTT.

CDR3 region: CASSVSGRDPRGDEQFF. In DNA form, the CDR3 reads TGTGCCAGCAGTGTTAGCGGGAGGGACCCTAGGGGGGATGAGCAGTTCTTC. The V and J genes are TRBV6-4 and TRBJ2-1; 11 bases map to TRBD2. V lost 4 bases, J lost 8 bases, and 13 bases stayed unmatched. Per germline, CDR1 MRHNA and CDR2 SNTAGT. The CDR3 is 17 residues long.

Concerning this clone itself: Other DNA sequences in the sample encode the same CDR3. The chain carries TRBV4-3 and TRBJ2-1, with 8 nucleotides matching TRBD1. The CDR3 covers 15 residues. J lost 3 bases, V lost 1 base, and 2 bases had no gene match. Germline CDR1 reads LGHNA; CDR2 reads YSLEER. The CDR3 loop reads CASSQGTGLYNEQFF. The CDR3 nucleotides read TGCGCCAGCAGCCAAGGGACAGGGCTCTACAATGAGCAGTTCTTC.

The gene calls are TRBV6-4 and TRBJ2-1, with 14 nucleotides matching TRBD2. The germline gives CDR1 MRHNA, CDR2 SNTAGT. CDR3 length: 16 amino acids. The trim removed 2 bases at V and 7 bases at J, leaving 4 bases unmatched. DNA for the CDR3: TGTGCCAGCAGTGACCTCGGGACTAGCGGGAGTAATGAGCAGTTCTTC. Protein product: CASSDLGTSGSNEQFF.

This clone was seen once. The genes are TRBV5-1 and TRBJ1-1; D gene unclear. The CDR3 has 11 residues. Trimming took off 5 bases at V and 1 base at J, with 3 bases between the two ends. Looked up from germline, CDR1 is SGHRS and CDR2 is YFSETQ. CDR3: CASSQNTEAFF. The CDR3 bases are TGCGCCAGCAGTCAGAACACTGAAGCTTTCTTT.

This chain joins TRBV7-9 and TRBJ2-1; 7 nucleotides agree with TRBD1. The junction had 9 bases not matched to a gene; V was cut back by 5 bases and J by 8 bases. This CDR3 contains 14 residues. Per germline, CDR1 SEHNR and CDR2 FQNEAQ (reference sequence). As DNA, the CDR3 is TGTGCCAGCAGCGGGGTCGACAGGGTCCATGAGCAGTTCTTC. As protein: CASSGVDRVHEQFF.

V gene TRBV7-9 combines with J gene TRBJ2-7, with 8 positions matching TRBD1. The CDR3 is 15 residues long. Germline CDR1 reads SEHNR; CDR2 reads FQNEAQ (reference sequence). Losses at the gene ends were 1 base for V and 2 bases for J; bases not matched to a gene: 4. CDR3 sequence reads: CASSLDQGATYEQYF. DNA for the CDR3: TGTGCCAGCAGCTTAGACCAGGGGGCGACCTACGAGCAGTACTTC.

V usage is TRBV6-5 and J usage is TRBJ2-7; D could derive from TRBD1 or TRBD2 (5 bases each). Trimming stripped 6 bases from V and 3 bases from J, with 18 bases between. The CDR3 has 15 amino acids. Germline CDR1 MNHEY, CDR2 SVGAGI. CDR3 in DNA: TGTGCCAGCAGCCCACTGTCACAGGAGGTCTACGAGCAGTACTTC. Protein product: CASSPLSQEVYEQYF.

J is TRBJ2-1 and V is TRBV15, with 7 bases aligning to TRBD2. V shed 5 bases, J shed 6 bases, and the junction held 10 bases outside the gene matches. CDR1 and CDR2 from the germline V gene are LNHNV and YYDKDF (reference sequence). The CDR3 is 15 residues long. Here the CDR3 reads CATSGGGGPSNEQFF. Written as DNA, the CDR3 is TGTGCCACCAGCGGGGGGGGAGGGCCCAGCAATGAGCAGTTCTTC.

The V gene is TRBV28, the J gene TRBJ2-3; D could derive from TRBD1 or TRBD2 (6 bases each). Deletions cut 6 bases from V and 4 bases from J, with 20 bases between. Germline V gene lookup returns CDR1 MDHEN and CDR2 SYDVKM. The CDR3 sequence is 16 residues long. CDR3 in DNA: TGTGCCAGCAGCTATGAGGGGGGATTTCTGTCAGATACGCAGTATTTT. It encodes CASSYEGGFLSDTQYF.

The chain uses TRBV19 and TRBJ2-7; 7 bases line up with TRBD2. The germline CDR1 and CDR2 sequences are LNHDA and SQIVND (reference sequence). The CDR3 length is 14 residues. V was pared by 5 bases and J by 4 bases, with 8 bases of the junction left unmatched. CDR3 sequence: CASSWGGSVYEQYF. The DNA for the CDR3 is TGTGCCAGTAGTTGGGGCGGGAGTGTGTACGAGCAGTACTTC.

The V and J genes are TRBV4-1 and TRBJ2-1; maybe TRBD2 (5 bases). V was cut by 8 bases and J by 0 bases, with 17 bases left in between. CDR3 length equals 16 residues. In germline, CDR1 is MGHRA, CDR2 YSYEKL. The CDR3 nucleotides read TGCGCCAGCGGAACCCGGGGTTTGAGCTCCTACAATGAGCAGTTCTTC. Protein sequence: CASGTRGLSSYNEQFF.

This chain uses TRBV7-9 with TRBJ2-2; D remains ambiguous. The germline V gene has CDR1 SEHNR and CDR2 FQNEAQ (reference sequence). Trimming pared 8 bases from V and 1 base from J, leaving 8 bases between. The CDR3 runs 13 residues. DNA for the CDR3: TGTGCCAGCCGGGCTGGGAACACCGGGGAGCTGTTTTTT. This encodes CASRAGNTGELFF. Full variable domain (remainder filled in from reference TRBV7-9 and TRBJ2-2): DTGVSQNPRHKITKRGQNVTFRCDPISEHNRLYWYRQTLGQGPEFLTYFQNEAQLEKSRLLSDRFSAERPKGSFSTLEIQRTEQGDSAMYLCASRAGNTGELFFGEGSRLTVL.

V usage is TRBV28 and J usage is TRBJ2-2, with TRBD1 matching over 8 bases. CDR3 length: 15 residues. Germline CDR1 and CDR2: MDHEN and SYDVKM. V lost 6 bases to trimming and J lost 0 bases; unmatched junction nucleotides: 3. CDR3 sequence reads: CASRRTGSNTGELFF. CDR3 bases: TGTGCCAGCAGACGGACAGGGTCGAACACCGGGGAGCTGTTTTTT.

This CDR3 is CASSPGRKSYNEQFF. The CDR3, as DNA: TGCGCCAGCAGCCCCGGGAGAAAGTCCTACAATGAGCAGTTCTTC. This rearrangement joins TRBV4-3 to TRBJ2-1; possibly TRBD2 for D (6 bases). V was clipped by 4 bases and J by 1 base, with 11 bases between them. The germline V gene has CDR1 LGHNA and CDR2 YSLEER. This CDR3 spans 15 amino acids.

The chain carries TRBV7-2 and TRBJ1-2, with 7 positions matching TRBD1. In germline, CDR1 is SGHTA, CDR2 FQGNSA. V lost 0 bases, J lost 3 bases, and 13 bases stayed unmatched. The length of the CDR3 is 18 residues. Here the CDR3 reads CASSLASVGTEEYYGYTF. The CDR3 DNA follows: TGTGCCAGCAGCTTAGCAAGTGTTGGGACAGAGGAGTACTATGGCTACACCTTC.

This clone was seen just once. The chain links TRBV6-6 to TRBJ2-5, with a weak D call TRBD1 (6 bases). V lost 2 bases and J lost 3, with 13 bases in between. The CDR3 spans 15 residues. The germline gives CDR1 MNHNY, CDR2 SVGAGI (reference sequence). The CDR3 loop is CASSYGGTQKETQYF. DNA of the CDR3: TGTGCCAGCAGTTACGGGGGCACCCAGAAAGAGACCCAGTACTTC.

The chain employs TRBV7-2 and TRBJ2-1, with a tentative D call TRBD2 (6 bases). CDR1 is SGHTA, CDR2 FQGNSA, per germline. The V and J ends lost 5 bases and 6 bases respectively, with 20 bases between them. The CDR3 runs to 16 residues. CDR3 nucleotide sequence: TGTGCCAGCAGCCACCTCAGGAGGGAGATGGGCAATGAGCAGTTCTTC. Translation gives CASSHLRREMGNEQFF.

Note on this clone: Additional DNA sequences in this sample encode the identical CDR3. DNA for the CDR3: TGTGCCAGCAGTTTTATAAGGGGCGAGCAGTACTTC. Translated: CASSFIRGEQYF. V gene TRBV27 combines with J gene TRBJ2-7, with a possible D match to TRBD1 (5 bases). Trimming cost V 3 bases and J 6 bases, with 9 bases left between them. The length of the CDR3 is 12 residues. Per germline, CDR1 MNHEY and CDR2 SMNVEV (reference sequence).

The rearrangement links TRBV7-9 to TRBJ2-1, with 11 bases matching TRBD2. This CDR3 contains 17 residues. J lost 7 bases, V lost 2 bases, and 10 bases had no gene match. The V gene's germline CDR1 is SEHNR and CDR2 FQNEAQ (reference sequence). CDR3 amino acids: CASSLTIAGGPRNEQFF. The CDR3 region has the DNA TGTGCCAGCAGCTTAACAATAGCGGGAGGGCCCCGAAATGAGCAGTTCTTC.

The chain employs TRBV7-6 and TRBJ2-2; D not resolved. Trimming shortened V by 3 bases and J by 1 base, and 12 bases separated the two germline ends. Germline CDR1 is SGHVS and CDR2 is FNYEAQ. The CDR3 is 16 amino acids. The CDR3 DNA is TGTGCCAGCAGCTTCGGCCTAAACAGGAACACCGGGGAGCTGTTTTTT. Translating it yields CASSFGLNRNTGELFF.

The chain combines TRBV27 with TRBJ2-7, with a weak D call TRBD1 (5 bases). The germline V and J ends were trimmed by 6 bases and 2 bases, with 20 bases remaining between them. The CDR3 extends over 16 amino acids. Germline loops: CDR1 MNHEY, CDR2 SMNVEV (reference sequence). In DNA, the CDR3 is TGTGCCAGCAGCCCCCTTCTAGGAGACAGAGCCTACGAGCAGTACTTC. It specifies CASSPLLGDRAYEQYF.

This clone was seen once. The gene calls are TRBV28 and TRBJ2-3, with 9 bases lining up with TRBD1. Germline CDR1 MDHEN, CDR2 SYDVKM. The CDR3 totals 16 residues. The V and J ends lost 10 bases and 1 base, in that order; junction bases with no gene match: 12. In DNA form, the CDR3 reads TGTGCCACCACGTCCCGGGACAGGGATCGCACAGATACGCAGTATTTT. Protein product: CATTSRDRDRTDTQYF.

The chain couples TRBV27 to TRBJ2-7; D uncertain. CDR1 and CDR2 (germline): MNHEY, SMNVEV (reference sequence). V was shortened by 3 bases and J by 3 bases, with 6 bases between the two germline ends. The CDR3 runs to 12 residues. The CDR3 loop reads CASSFSNYEQYF. For the CDR3, the DNA is TGTGCCAGCAGTTTCTCCAACTACGAGCAGTACTTC.

The chain joins TRBV5-4 to TRBJ1-5, with D tentatively TRBD1 (6 bases). V lost 4 bases, J lost 1 base, and 6 bases lay in between. The germline V gene has CDR1 SGHNT and CDR2 YYREEE (reference sequence). This CDR3 comprises 13 residues. In nucleotides, the CDR3 is TGTGCCAGCAGCCAGGGGAGCAATCAGCCCCAGCATTTT. Translating it yields CASSQGSNQPQHF.